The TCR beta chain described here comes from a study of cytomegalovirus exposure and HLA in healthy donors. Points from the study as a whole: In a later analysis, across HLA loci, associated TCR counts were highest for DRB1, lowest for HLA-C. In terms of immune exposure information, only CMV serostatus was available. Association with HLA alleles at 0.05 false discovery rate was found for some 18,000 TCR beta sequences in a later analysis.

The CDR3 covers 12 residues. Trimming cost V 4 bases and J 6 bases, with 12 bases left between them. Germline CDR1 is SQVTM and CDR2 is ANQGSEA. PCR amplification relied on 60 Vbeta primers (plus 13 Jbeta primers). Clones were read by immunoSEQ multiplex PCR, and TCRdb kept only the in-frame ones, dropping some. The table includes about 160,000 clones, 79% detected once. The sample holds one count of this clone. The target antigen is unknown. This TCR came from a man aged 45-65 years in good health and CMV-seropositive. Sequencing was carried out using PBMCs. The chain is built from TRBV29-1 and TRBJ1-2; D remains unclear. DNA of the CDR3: TGCAGCGTTGGGCCAGGCCCGAATGGCTACACCTTC. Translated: CSVGPGPNGYTF.